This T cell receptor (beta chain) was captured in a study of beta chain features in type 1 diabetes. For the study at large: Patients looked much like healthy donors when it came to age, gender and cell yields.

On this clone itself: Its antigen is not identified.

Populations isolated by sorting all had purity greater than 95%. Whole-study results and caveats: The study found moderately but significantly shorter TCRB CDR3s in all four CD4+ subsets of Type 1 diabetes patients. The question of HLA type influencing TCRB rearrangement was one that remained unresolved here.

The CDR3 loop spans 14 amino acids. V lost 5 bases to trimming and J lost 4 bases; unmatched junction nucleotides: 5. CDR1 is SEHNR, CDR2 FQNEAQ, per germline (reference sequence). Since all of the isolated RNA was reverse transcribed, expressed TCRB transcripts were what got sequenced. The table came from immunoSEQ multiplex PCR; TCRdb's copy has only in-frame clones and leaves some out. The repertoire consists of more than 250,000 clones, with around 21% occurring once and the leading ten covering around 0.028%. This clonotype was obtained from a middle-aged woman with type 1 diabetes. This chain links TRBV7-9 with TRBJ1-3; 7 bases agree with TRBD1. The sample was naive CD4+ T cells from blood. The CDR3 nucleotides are TGTGCCAGCAGCCCCGGGACAGAAGGAAACACCATATATTTT. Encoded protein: CASSPGTEGNTIYF.